This passage covers 23 T cell receptor beta chains from one sample sequenced in a study of tumor and adjacent non-tumor tissue in lung cancer. No cell sorting was done before RNA was extracted from the tissue. Three rounds of nested PCR, following a modified ARM-PCR protocol, produced the TCRbeta library. Each CDR3 protein is one row after TCRdb ran MiXCR on the multiplex PCR reads. The sample carries about 110,000 distinct CDR3 sequences, approximately 82% recorded once. The material sequenced was lung tumor tissue. The receptors here all came from a woman aged 60-75 years with non-small cell lung cancer.

This clonotype was counted many times. V usage is TRBV5-4 and J usage is TRBJ2-3, with a tentative D call TRBD2 (6 bases). V was cut by 1 base and J by 7 bases, with 16 bases left in between. From germline, CDR1 is SGHNT and CDR2 YYREEE (reference sequence). This CDR3 comprises 15 residues. CDR3 residues: CASSLWAGTQNTQYF. In nucleotides, the CDR3 is TGTGCCAGCAGCTTGTGGGCAGGGACTCAAAATACGCAGTATTTT.

This clonotype was detected many times. The V and J genes are TRBV20-1 and TRBJ2-7, with D possibly TRBD2 on 6 matching bases. Trimming took 4 bases from V and 7 from J, leaving 23 bases between them. This CDR3 is built from 15 residues. CDR1 and CDR2 from the germline V gene are DFQATT and SNEGSKA (reference sequence). This CDR3 reads CSATRGGSPRKEQYF. DNA of the CDR3: TGCAGTGCTACAAGAGGAGGGTCTCCCCGAAAAGAGCAGTACTTC.

This clonotype showed up just a few times. Being one base from a much bigger clone, this may be a read error. V and J are TRBV20-1 and TRBJ2-1, with 7 bases lining up with TRBD1. V dropped 4 bases and J dropped 3; count of bases not matched to a gene: 9. There are 15 residues in the CDR3. Germline V CDR1 and CDR2: DFQATT, SNEGSKA (reference sequence). CDR3 sequence: CSAKPLTGLYNEQFF. CDR3 bases: TGCAGTGCTAAACCCTTGACAGGGCTCTACAATGAGCAGTTCTTC.

Of note for this clonotype: This may stem from a read error, because a much larger clone lies one nucleotide away. The chain combines TRBV29-1 with TRBJ1-5; TRBD1 matches 9 bases. Germline lookup yields CDR1 SQVTM and CDR2 ANQGSEA. The J segment lost 5 bases and the V segment lost 6 bases, leaving 5 bases of the junction unmatched. The CDR3 runs to 13 residues. The CDR3: CSVRTGAYQPQHF. DNA for the CDR3: TGCAGCGTGAGGACAGGGGCATATCAGCCCCAGCATTTT.

This clonotype was detected ten times or more. The rearrangement joins TRBV29-1 to TRBJ2-5; D might be TRBD1 (6 bases). Trimming removed 2 bases from V and 5 bases from J, with 12 bases in between. The length of the CDR3 is 13 residues. The V gene's germline CDR1 is SQVTM and CDR2 ANQGSEA. CDR3 sequence reads: CSVETQGWETQYF. For the CDR3, the DNA is TGCAGCGTTGAAACACAGGGTTGGGAGACCCAGTACTTC.

About this clonotype: Since the CDR3 does not end with the conserved phenylalanine or tryptophan, this likely comes from a read error. The rearrangement uses TRBV11-3 and TRBJ1-1, with no clear D. Germline CDR1 and CDR2: SGHNT and YENEEA. This CDR3 is built from 13 residues. The CDR3 region is CASSLVQNTEAFS. CDR3 in DNA: TGCGCCAGCAGCTTAGTACAGAATACTGAAGCTTTCTCT.

Comments on this clonotype: A much more abundant neighbour one base away suggests this may be a read error. This CDR3 fails to terminate in the conserved phenylalanine or tryptophan, so it likely reflects a read error. The CDR3 loop is CSARVIGYEQYL. The CDR3 DNA reads as TGCAGTGCTAGAGTAATAGGGTACGAGCAGTACTTA. The V and J genes are TRBV20-1 and TRBJ2-7, with D unclear. The CDR3 totals 12 residues. Trimming left V 1 base short and J 4 bases short, with 8 bases between. Germline V gene lookup returns CDR1 DFQATT and CDR2 SNEGSKA (reference sequence).

In this sample, this clonotype turned up once. V and J are TRBV7-2 and TRBJ2-7; D gene ambiguous. Germline values: CDR1 SGHTA, CDR2 FQGNSA. The CDR3 loop spans 16 amino acids. Trimming left V 5 bases short and J 5 bases short, with 22 bases between. The CDR3 DNA follows: TGTGCCAGCAGCACATCCTGGGCTAGTGGGGTACACGAGCAGTACTTC. Translated, it gives CASSTSWASGVHEQYF.

Worth noting for this clonotype: This may be a read error, as it is one base from a much larger clone. The rearrangement links TRBV29-1 to TRBJ2-3, with 12 nucleotides matching TRBD2. The germline V gene encodes CDR1 SQVTM and CDR2 ANQGSEA. CDR3 size: 15 residues. The CDR3 nucleotides are TGCAGCGTGGCCCCTAGCGGGAGGGCCGCAGATATGCAGTATTTT. This codes for CSVAPSGRAADMQYF.

This clonotype was seen only once. One end of the junction is discordant with germline, which a read error may explain. The chain uses TRBV28 and TRBJ2-7; D not resolved. The CDR3 has 11 residues. Germline CDR1 is MDHEN and CDR2 is SYDVKM. DNA of the CDR3: TGTGCCAGCGGCCCCTATGTCGAGGAGTACTTC. Protein product: CASGPYVEEYF.

The chain employs TRBV20-1 and TRBJ1-6; 7 bases agree with TRBD1. Losses at the gene ends were 8 bases for V and 8 bases for J; bases not matched to a gene: 15. Germline loops: CDR1 DFQATT, CDR2 SNEGSKA (reference sequence). The CDR3 is 15 residues long. The CDR3 nucleotides read TGCAGTACCAGAGATCCCAGACAGGGTGATTCACCCCTCCACTTT. Its protein is CSTRDPRQGDSPLHF.

V usage is TRBV11-2 and J usage is TRBJ2-3; 10 positions match TRBD2. J gave up 2 bases and V 1 base, and 9 bases lay outside the gene matches. The germline V gene has CDR1 SGHAT and CDR2 FQNNGV. The CDR3 runs to 18 residues. This chain's CDR3 is CASSLVAGGHGHTDTQYF. In DNA form, the CDR3 reads TGTGCCAGCAGCTTAGTAGCGGGGGGCCACGGTCACACAGATACGCAGTATTTT.

CDR3 sequence: CASSWGTSGRAGRQETQYF. CDR3 DNA: TGTGCCAGCAGCTGGGGGACTAGCGGGAGAGCCGGGCGACAAGAGACCCAGTACTTC. The chain carries TRBV6-2 or TRBV6-3 and TRBJ2-5; 14 nucleotides line up with TRBD2. CDR3 size: 19 residues. V lost 6 bases and J lost 2; bases outside the gene matches: 14. CDR1 MNHEY and CDR2 SVGEGT come from the germline V gene.

About this clonotype itself: This could be a read error, since a much larger clone is one nucleotide away. The chain has TRBV6-2 or TRBV6-3 and TRBJ2-2, with 8 bases fitting TRBD2. Germline V gene data show CDR1 as MNHEY and CDR2 as SVGEGT. CDR3 length: 20 residues. Here the CDR3 reads CASNYLLAGPTRVNTGELFF. The CDR3 DNA follows: TGTGCCAGCAATTACTTGTTAGCGGGACCCACGCGGGTTAACACCGGGGAGCTGTTTTTT.

A word on this clonotype: This may come from a read error, since a much larger clone is one base off. V is TRBV29-1 and J is TRBJ2-3; either TRBD1 or TRBD2 may fit D (5 bases each). This CDR3 spans 16 amino acids. Trimming took off 5 bases at V and 0 bases at J, with 18 bases between the two ends. CDR1 and CDR2 from the germline V gene are SQVTM and ANQGSEA. The chain's CDR3 is CSVLGDPLSSTDTQYF. The CDR3 bases are TGCAGCGTTCTTGGGGACCCCCTTTCTAGCACAGATACGCAGTATTTT.

In the case of this clonotype: The conserved phenylalanine or tryptophan normally closing the CDR3 is absent here, so this likely arose from a read error. The DNA is left out, because the CDR3 cannot be placed on it with certainty; the CDR3 is given as TCRdb lists it. The V call is TRBV11-2, the J call TRBJ2-7; whether TRBD1, the table's D call, matches the DNA was not checked. Per the germline V gene, CDR1 is SGHAT and CDR2 is FQNNGV. The CDR3 spans 15 residues, counting both ends. The CDR3 sequence: CASSLGAGSYYEQYI.

For this clonotype: A read error may account for a junction end that differs from germline. The chain couples TRBV11-3 to TRBJ2-3; 11 bases map to TRBD2. Germline CDR1 reads SGHNT; CDR2 reads YENEEA. CDR3 size: 15 residues. The CDR3 reads CASRNSGRGTDTQYF. The CDR3 region has the DNA TGTGCCAGCAGGAATAGCGGGAGGGGCACGGATACGCAGTATTTT.

The table lists this clonotype with a few counts. Mismatch with germline at one junction end may stem from a read error. The chain combines TRBV10-1 with TRBJ2-1; D unresolved. CDR3 length equals 12 residues. The V gene's germline CDR1 is WNHNN and CDR2 SYGVQD (reference sequence). The CDR3 reads CASSESNTEQIF. The CDR3 DNA follows: TGCGCCAGCAGTGAGTCGAATACCGAGCAGATCTTC.

A remark on this clonotype: A junction boundary mismatches the germline segment, possibly from a read error. The chain uses TRBV7-9 and TRBJ2-5, with D unresolved. This CDR3 spans 10 amino acids. Per germline, CDR1 SEHNR and CDR2 FQNEAQ (reference sequence). CDR3 bases: TGTGTCAGCACCGGAGAGACCCAGTACTTC. Its protein product is CVSTGETQYF.

About this clonotype: One end of the junction is discordant with germline, which a read error may explain. The V and J genes are TRBV20-1 and TRBJ2-5; 7 bases agree with TRBD1. The CDR3 contains 13 residues. Germline V CDR1 and CDR2: DFQATT, SNEGSKA (reference sequence). In DNA, the CDR3 is TGTAGTGCTAGGGAAACAGGGGTTGAGGACCAGTACTTC. As protein: CSARETGVEDQYF.

Regarding this clonotype: The junction and the germline gene differ at one end; a read error may be behind it. The J gene is TRBJ2-1, the V gene TRBV6-2 or TRBV6-3, with a weak D call TRBD2 (8 bases). The CDR3 runs 16 residues. The germline CDR1 and CDR2 sequences are MNHEY and SVGEGT. In DNA, the CDR3 is TGTGTCAGCATTCGCCGACAGGGACTAGATTACAATGAGCAGTTTTTC. Translated, it gives CVSIRRQGLDYNEQFF.

The chain recombines TRBV7-9 with TRBJ2-1; D not certain. The germline V gene encodes CDR1 SEHNR and CDR2 FQNEAQ (reference sequence). V was shortened by 2 bases and J by 4 bases, with 3 bases between the two germline ends. This CDR3 region has 12 residues. CDR3 in DNA: TGTGCCAGCAGCTTACAGTACAATGAGCAGTTCTTC. Amino acids: CASSLQYNEQFF.

This clonotype was seen repeatedly, ten times or more. The chain uses TRBV11-2 and TRBJ2-1; 12 nucleotides agree with TRBD2. The germline CDR1 and CDR2 sequences are SGHAT and FQNNGV. V lost 5 bases to trimming and J lost 7 bases; unmatched junction nucleotides: 6. The CDR3 is 15 amino acids. This CDR3 is CASSLGLAGSNEQFF. CDR3 coding DNA: TGTGCCAGCAGCCTTGGACTAGCGGGATCTAATGAGCAGTTCTTC.